This T cell receptor (beta chain) was profiled in a study of brain T cells in children with intractable seizures (dated by TCRdb to the early 2020s). Notes on the research overall: Resected brain tissue from about 50 pediatric epilepsy surgery cases was first screened for immune gene transcripts using a NanoString immunology panel. Among the roughly 12 selected surgery cases, pre-surgery blood was additionally sequenced for eight, leaving four cases with brain tissue only.

A remark on this clone: Its antigen remains unidentified. Per-base quality was not reported, and no clone a single base away is much larger than it.

Trimming accounts for 5 bases at V and 1 base at J, while the number of junction bases matched to no gene is 14. The CDR3 contains 19 residues, cysteine and phenylalanine counted. Only CDR3 DNA remains: 57 bases, in frame from the first base. In the germline V gene, CDR1 corresponds to MNHEY and CDR2 to SVGEGT. What the time point label conveys for this sample: resected brain tissue, or blood drawn just prior to surgery. The surgery cases that showed the highest brain T cell transcript signatures were chosen for TCR beta chain sequencing of brain tissue, and of blood when it was available. Patients had been treated with at least one anti-epileptic drug before surgery. The TCR-sequenced patients were children whose drug-resistant epilepsy was caused by tuberous sclerosis complex, focal cortical dysplasia, Rasmussen encephalitis or hemimegalencephaly. Bulk genomic DNA was extracted from unsorted brain tissue and whole blood with the Monarch genomic DNA purification kit.

Beyond this particular receptor, the publication reports: Viral specificity was inferred only from CDR3 sequence similarity, and patients' HCMV serostatus was unknown. Because sequencing depth differed between pre- and post-surgery blood, the absence of clones from the pre-surgery sample may reflect undersampling.

TCR beta chain sequences were generated from genomic DNA using the immunoSEQ assay. The paper's processing steps were these. CDR3 sequences that did not begin with the conserved framework cysteine at position 104 were removed manually. To get clonality, the normalized Shannon's Diversity Index was subtracted from one, giving values from 0 (maximal diversity) to 1 (oligoclonal). Chi-squared comparison-of-proportions tests were used to check whether the frequency of the same CDR3 differed between samples, for example brain versus blood. Public clonotypes were found through immuneACCESS searches, while the VDJdb browser was used to judge similarity to known antiviral clonotypes. TCRdb provides this immuneACCESS table in a form limited to in-frame rearrangements. Some clones are lacking; in checked studies, under half of them reflect an unresolved V gene, and why the rest are absent is not known. D and trimming come from the DNA, and the V and J calls and clone size come from that table. In all, the sample holds about 40,000 clones, and around nine tenths of those were seen once. The top ten hold 6.3% of the sample.

The clonotype comes from a girl under 10 years old with tuberous sclerosis and intractable seizures. This chain joins TRBV6-2 or TRBV6-3 to TRBJ2-2; 9 bases in the middle match TRBD2. The sample consisted of peripheral blood, taken at surgery. DNA sequence: TGTGCCAGCAGTACCCTATCCATCGGACTAGCGAAGAACACCGGGGAGCTGTTTTTT. Protein translation: CASSTLSIGLAKNTGELFF.